What follows are 5 T cell receptor beta chains derived from one specimen sequenced in a study of blood T cells in healthy people across ages. Combining a sample-barcoded 5' primer with a J-beta primer mix, a second PCR ran for about 6 to 12 cycles. TCRdb reprocessed the 5' RACE reads via MiXCR and lists one record per CDR3 protein. The sample lists 1.8 million or so distinct CDR3 sequences; approximately 40% were seen once. Sample: blood. The origin of the receptors is a human donor in good health.

This clonotype was seen at least ten times. CDR3 region: CASSYSKGDTQYF. The CDR3 nucleotides are TGTGCCAGCAGTTACTCGAAGGGAGATACGCAGTATTTT. The V and J genes are TRBV6-6 and TRBJ2-3; D gene uncertain. The germline V gene encodes CDR1 MNHNY and CDR2 SVGAGI (reference sequence). Between the trimmed V and J ends, which lost 0 bases and 5 bases, there was a span of 6 bases. The CDR3 covers 13 residues.

This clonotype was observed a single time. This chain joins TRBV28 and TRBJ2-3; 11 positions agree with TRBD2. The CDR3 loop spans 15 amino acids. The germline gives CDR1 MDHEN, CDR2 SYDVKM. J lost 5 bases, V lost 7 bases, and 8 bases had no gene match. The CDR3 spells CASIYSGGAKDTQYF. CDR3 nucleotide sequence: TGTGCCAGCATTTATAGCGGGGGGGCCAAAGATACGCAGTATTTT.

This chain links TRBV28 with TRBJ2-5, with 9 bases fitting TRBD1. Germline CDR1 MDHEN, CDR2 SYDVKM. V was pared by 6 bases and J by 5 bases, with 10 bases of the junction left unmatched. The CDR3 covers 15 residues. The CDR3 here is CASSPATGGWETQYF. CDR3 coding DNA: TGTGCCAGCAGCCCAGCGACAGGGGGTTGGGAGACCCAGTACTTC.

This clonotype was recorded a few times. The rearrangement links TRBV29-1 to TRBJ2-3; D call uncertain. Trimming stripped 3 bases from V and 0 bases from J, with 7 bases between. The CDR3 sequence is 13 residues long. Germline V gene lookup returns CDR1 SQVTM and CDR2 ANQGSEA. The CDR3 sequence: CSVDIESTDTQYF. The CDR3 DNA reads as TGCAGCGTTGATATCGAGAGCACAGATACGCAGTATTTT.

This clonotype was counted only a few times. This clone may be a read error of a much larger clone one base away. The CDR3 bases are TGTGCCAGCAGTGACGGGACAACTAACTATGGCTGCACCTTC. Its protein product is CASSDGTTNYGCTF. This chain links TRBV6-4 with TRBJ1-2, with D possibly being TRBD1 (6 bases). CDR1 and CDR2 from the germline V gene are MRHNA and SNTAGT. The CDR3 spans 14 residues.